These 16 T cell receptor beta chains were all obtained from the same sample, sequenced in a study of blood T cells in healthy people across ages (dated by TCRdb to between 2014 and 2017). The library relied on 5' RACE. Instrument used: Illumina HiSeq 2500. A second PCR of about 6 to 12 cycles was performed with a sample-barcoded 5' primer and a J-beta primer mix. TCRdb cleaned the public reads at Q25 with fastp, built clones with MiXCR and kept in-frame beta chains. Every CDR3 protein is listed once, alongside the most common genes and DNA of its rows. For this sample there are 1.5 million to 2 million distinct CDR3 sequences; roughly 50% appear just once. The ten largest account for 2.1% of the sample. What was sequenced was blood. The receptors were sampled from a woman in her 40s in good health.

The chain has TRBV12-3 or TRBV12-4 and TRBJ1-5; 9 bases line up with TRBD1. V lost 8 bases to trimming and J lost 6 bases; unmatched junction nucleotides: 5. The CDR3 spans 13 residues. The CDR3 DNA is TGTGCCAGCGGGACAGGGTCTTCTCAGCCCCAGCATTTT. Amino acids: CASGTGSSQPQHF.

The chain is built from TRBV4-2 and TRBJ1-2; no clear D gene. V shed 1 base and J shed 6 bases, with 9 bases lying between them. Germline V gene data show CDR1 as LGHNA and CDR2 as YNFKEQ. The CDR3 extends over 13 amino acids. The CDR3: CASSQVMSDGYTF. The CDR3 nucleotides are TGTGCCAGCAGCCAAGTGATGTCAGATGGCTACACCTTC.

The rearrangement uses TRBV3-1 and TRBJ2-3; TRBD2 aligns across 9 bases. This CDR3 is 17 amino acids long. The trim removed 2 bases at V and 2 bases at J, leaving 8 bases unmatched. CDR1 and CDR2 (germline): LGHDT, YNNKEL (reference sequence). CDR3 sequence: CASSQSRLAGHTDTQYF. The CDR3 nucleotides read TGTGCCAGCAGCCAATCTCGTCTAGCGGGGCACACAGATACGCAGTATTTT.

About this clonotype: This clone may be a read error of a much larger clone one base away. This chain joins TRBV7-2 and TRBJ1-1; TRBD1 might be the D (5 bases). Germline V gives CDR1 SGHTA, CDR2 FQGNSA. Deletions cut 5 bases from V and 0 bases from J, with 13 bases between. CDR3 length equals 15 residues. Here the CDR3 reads CASSPQWGLNTEAFF. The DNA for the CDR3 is TGTGCCAGCAGCCCGCAGTGGGGGTTGAACACTGAAGCTTTCTTT.

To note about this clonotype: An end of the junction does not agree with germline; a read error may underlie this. CDR3 in amino acids: CASSVGTGDTGGLFF. The CDR3 DNA sequence: TGTGCCAGCAGCGTCGGGACAGGGGACACCGGGGGGCTGTTTTTT. The chain has TRBV7-2 and TRBJ2-2, with TRBD1 identical over 10 bases. From germline, CDR1 is SGHTA and CDR2 FQGNSA. This CDR3 is 15 amino acids long.

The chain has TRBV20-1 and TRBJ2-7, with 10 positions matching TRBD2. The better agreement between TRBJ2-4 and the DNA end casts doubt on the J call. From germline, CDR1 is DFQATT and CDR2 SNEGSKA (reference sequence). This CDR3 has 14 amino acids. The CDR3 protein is CSAGTSEGQNIQYF. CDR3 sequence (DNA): TGCAGTGCTGGGACTAGCGAGGGGCAAAACATTCAGTACTTC.

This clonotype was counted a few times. CDR3 nucleotides: TGCAGCGTTGACGAGAGGCCAGTTGATCATACGCAGTATTTT. The encoded protein is CSVDERPVDHTQYF. This rearrangement joins TRBV29-1 to TRBJ2-3; the D is unclear. From germline, CDR1 is SQVTM and CDR2 ANQGSEA. The CDR3 is 14 residues long. Trimming took 3 bases from V and 7 from J, leaving 17 bases between them.

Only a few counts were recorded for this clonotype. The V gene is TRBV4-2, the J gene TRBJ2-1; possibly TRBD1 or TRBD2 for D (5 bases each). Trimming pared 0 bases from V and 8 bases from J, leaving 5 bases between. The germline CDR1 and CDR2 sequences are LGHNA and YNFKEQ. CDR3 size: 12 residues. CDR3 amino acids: CASSQEGDEQFF. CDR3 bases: TGTGCCAGCAGCCAAGAGGGGGATGAGCAGTTCTTC.

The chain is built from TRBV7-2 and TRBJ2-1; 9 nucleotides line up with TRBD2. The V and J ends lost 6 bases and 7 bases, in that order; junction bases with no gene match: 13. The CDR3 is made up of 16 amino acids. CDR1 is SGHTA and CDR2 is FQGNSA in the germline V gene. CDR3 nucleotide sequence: TGTGCCAGCAGTTCCCGCGGGGGGGGCCAGGGGAATGAGCAGTTCTTC. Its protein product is CASSSRGGGQGNEQFF.

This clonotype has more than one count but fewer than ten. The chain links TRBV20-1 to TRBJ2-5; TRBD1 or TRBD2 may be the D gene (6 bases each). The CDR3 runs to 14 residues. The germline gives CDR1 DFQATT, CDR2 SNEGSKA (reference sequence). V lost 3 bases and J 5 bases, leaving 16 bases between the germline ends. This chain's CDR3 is CSARKSGGRETQYF. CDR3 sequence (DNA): TGCAGTGCTAGGAAATCCGGGGGCCGGGAGACCCAGTACTTC.

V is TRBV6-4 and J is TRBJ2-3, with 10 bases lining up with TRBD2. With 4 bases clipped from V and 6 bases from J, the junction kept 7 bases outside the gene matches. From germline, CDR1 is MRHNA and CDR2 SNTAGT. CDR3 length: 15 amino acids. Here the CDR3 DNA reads TGTGCCAGCAGTGCGGATAGCGGGGGGTCTGATACGCAGTATTTT. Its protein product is CASSADSGGSDTQYF.

The CDR3 is CASSEARGGTQETQYF. CDR3 in DNA: TGTGCCAGCAGTGAAGCCCGAGGGGGGACCCAAGAGACCCAGTACTTC. The V call is TRBV6-1, the J call TRBJ2-5; perhaps D is TRBD1 or TRBD2 (6 bases each). Trimming took off 0 bases at V and 1 base at J, with 12 bases between the two ends. Germline CDR1 reads MNHNS; CDR2 reads SASEGT. This CDR3 has 16 amino acids.

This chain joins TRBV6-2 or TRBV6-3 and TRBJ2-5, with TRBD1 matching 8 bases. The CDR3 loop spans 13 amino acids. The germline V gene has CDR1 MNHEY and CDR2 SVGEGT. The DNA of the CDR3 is TGTACCACAACCGGACAGGGTGCAGAGACCCAGTACTTC. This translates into CTTTGQGAETQYF.

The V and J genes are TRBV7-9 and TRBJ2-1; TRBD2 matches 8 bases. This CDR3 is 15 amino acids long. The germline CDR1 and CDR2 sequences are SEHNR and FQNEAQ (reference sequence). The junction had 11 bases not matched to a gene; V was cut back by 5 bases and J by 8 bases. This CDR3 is CASSRSGGPWDEQFF. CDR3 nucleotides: TGTGCCAGCAGCCGGAGCGGGGGTCCCTGGGATGAGCAGTTCTTC.

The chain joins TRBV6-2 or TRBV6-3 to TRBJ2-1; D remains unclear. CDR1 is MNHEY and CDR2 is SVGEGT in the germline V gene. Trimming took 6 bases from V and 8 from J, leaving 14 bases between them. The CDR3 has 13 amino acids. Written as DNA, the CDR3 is TGTGCCAGCAGGGTGGTCGGCGTCGATGAGCAGTTCTTC. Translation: CASRVVGVDEQFF.

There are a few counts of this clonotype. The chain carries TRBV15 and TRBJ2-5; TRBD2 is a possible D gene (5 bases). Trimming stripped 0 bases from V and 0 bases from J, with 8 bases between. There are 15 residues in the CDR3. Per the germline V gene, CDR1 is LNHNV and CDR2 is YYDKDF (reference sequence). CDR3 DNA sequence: TGTGCCACCAGCAGAGATCTAGCATACCAAGAGACCCAGTACTTC. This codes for CATSRDLAYQETQYF.